These 10 T cell receptor beta chains came from one sample sequenced in a study of shared clonotypes between healthy human individuals. TCRdb's table, derived via immunoSEQ multiplex PCR, lists solely in-frame clones and lacks some. Of hundreds of thousands of clones listed, approximately 96% are singletons. The naive CD8 subset, CD45RO-negative cells positively selected for CCR7, excluded terminally differentiated effector memory CD45RA+ cells. Sequencing was done on a sample of naive CD8+ T cells sorted from blood. The source is a woman in her 30s in good health.

This chain links TRBV2 with TRBJ2-1; 14 bases fit TRBD2. J was trimmed by 2 bases and V by 8 bases; bases with no gene match: 5. Per germline, CDR1 SNHLY and CDR2 FYNNEI. This CDR3 has 16 amino acids. CDR3 protein: CASLTSGGGTYNEQFF. In DNA form, the CDR3 reads TGTGCCAGCCTGACTAGCGGGGGGGGAACCTACAATGAGCAGTTCTTC. Looking up the rest from reference TRBV2 and TRBJ2-1 gives the full variable domain: EPEVTQTPSHQVTQMGQEVILRCVPISNHLYFYWYRQILGQKVEFLVSFYNNEISEKSEIFDDQFSVERPDGSNFTLKIRSTKLEDSAMYFCASLTSGGGTYNEQFFGPGTRLTVL.

The V call is TRBV19, the J call TRBJ2-7; D is unclear. CDR3 length equals 14 residues. V gave up 4 bases and J gave up 0 bases, with 10 bases separating them. Per the germline V gene, CDR1 is LNHDA and CDR2 is SQIVND (reference sequence). CDR3 DNA: TGTGCCAGTAGTAGTAGGAAAAGCTCCTACGAGCAGTACTTC. Translated: CASSSRKSSYEQYF.

The sample holds one count of this clone. The chain uses TRBV19 and TRBJ1-2; weak D call: TRBD1 (5 bases). The germline CDR1 and CDR2 sequences are LNHDA and SQIVND (reference sequence). The CDR3 is made up of 14 amino acids. Trimming took 5 bases from V and 3 from J, leaving 13 bases between them. The CDR3 DNA follows: TGTGCCAGTAGTGATGAAGGGACGGACTATGGCTACACCTTC. Protein product: CASSDEGTDYGYTF.

V is TRBV27 and J is TRBJ2-3; 14 bases fit TRBD2. The CDR3 covers 16 residues. V dropped 6 bases and J dropped 6; count of bases not matched to a gene: 8. In germline, CDR1 is MNHEY, CDR2 SMNVEV (reference sequence). The CDR3 loop reads CASSPGTSGRMDTQYF. The CDR3 bases are TGTGCCAGCAGCCCCGGGACTAGCGGGAGAATGGATACGCAGTATTTT.

V is TRBV27 and J is TRBJ2-7; TRBD1 aligns across 9 bases. CDR3 size: 15 residues. Looked up from germline, CDR1 is MNHEY and CDR2 is SMNVEV (reference sequence). V dropped 5 bases and J dropped 1; count of bases not matched to a gene: 6. CDR3 sequence reads: CASSPVTGGSYEQYF. The CDR3 DNA follows: TGTGCCAGCAGTCCAGTGACAGGGGGTTCCTACGAGCAGTACTTC.

This chain links TRBV28 with TRBJ1-5; no clear D. Germline loops: CDR1 MDHEN, CDR2 SYDVKM. The CDR3 spans 11 residues. Trimming removed 5 bases from V and 6 bases from J, with 5 bases in between. The CDR3 bases are TGTGCCAGCAGTCGGGCTCAGCCCCAGCATTTT. Its protein is CASSRAQPQHF.

This clone has just one count. V is TRBV7-9 and J is TRBJ2-7, with TRBD1 as a possible D gene (6 bases). The germline V and J ends were trimmed by 5 bases and 3 bases, with 11 bases remaining between them. CDR3 length: 13 amino acids. Per the germline V gene, CDR1 is SEHNR and CDR2 is FQNEAQ (reference sequence). The CDR3 loop is CASSPGVHYEQYF. Here the CDR3 DNA reads TGTGCCAGCAGCCCAGGGGTACACTACGAGCAGTACTTC.

The chain has TRBV19 and TRBJ2-1; D is undetermined. Per the germline V gene, CDR1 is LNHDA and CDR2 is SQIVND (reference sequence). V lost 4 bases, J lost 4 bases, and 14 bases lay in between. CDR3 length: 15 residues. Written as DNA, the CDR3 is TGTGCCAGTAGTAGCCTAACGGCGTTATACAATGAGCAGTTCTTC. Residues: CASSSLTALYNEQFF.

The chain uses TRBV29-1 and TRBJ2-2, with 9 bases identical to TRBD2. The CDR3 runs 14 residues. Germline V gives CDR1 SQVTM, CDR2 ANQGSEA. After removal of 6 bases from V and 5 bases from J, the junction contained 7 bases not matched to a gene. CDR3 protein: CSVIAGDPTGELFF. The DNA for the CDR3 is TGCAGCGTAATAGCGGGAGATCCGACCGGGGAGCTGTTTTTT.

The rearrangement joins TRBV10-1 to TRBJ2-5, with D maybe TRBD2 (5 bases). The CDR3 runs 16 residues. Trimming took 10 bases from V and 5 from J, leaving 26 bases between them. CDR1 and CDR2 from the germline V gene are WNHNN and SYGVQD (reference sequence). The CDR3 protein is CAIPQGFDPDSETQYF. CDR3 sequence (DNA): TGCGCCATCCCCCAAGGTTTTGATCCGGACTCGGAGACCCAGTACTTC.